This TCR beta chain derives from a study of quantifying T cell responses using KT2 cells. Study background: cDNA was made from DNase-treated RNA using alpha and beta constant primers.

KT2, a clone with a known TCR, was spiked into unfractionated PBMC. Different KT2-to-PBMC ratios were created with a constant PBMC count. In its sample, this clonotype was seen a few times. The germline CDR1 and CDR2 sequences are SQVTM and ANQGSEA. This CDR3 has 14 amino acids. V lost 7 bases to trimming and J lost 1 base; unmatched junction nucleotides: 5. An oligo carrying a UMI was ligated to the cDNA 3' end. An equimolar mix of RC1.1 and RC1.2 primed the beta chain across TRBC1 and TRBC2. TCRdb analysed the UMI-ligation and nested PCR reads with MiXCR anew, one entry per CDR3 protein. The sample carries about 33,000 distinct CDR3 sequences, around a tenth recorded once.

The chain has TRBV29-1 and TRBJ2-2; 8 bases fit TRBD1. The sample taken for sequencing was PBMCs spiked with cells of the T cell clone KT2. The sequence was obtained from a human donor. As DNA, the CDR3 is TGCAGCGCTCTGACAGGGGTGAACACCGGGGAGCTGTTTTTT. Its protein product is CSALTGVNTGELFF.